The sequence of this T cell receptor (beta chain) was determined in a study of shared clonotypes between healthy human individuals. Overall study results and limits: Sampling included only blood; tissue repertoires likely differ.

Comments on this clone: Its antigen is undetermined.

Every donor, a Caucasian adult, lived in Nashville, Tennessee. It was into CD45RA+ naive and CD45RA-negative memory subsets that the CD4+ cells were split. V lost 4 bases to trimming and J lost 1 base, with 15 bases between them. This CDR3 is built from 15 residues. Germline CDR1 SGHDT, CDR2 YYEEEE. Genomic DNA of every subset was divided equally among multiple immunoSEQ plates. TCRdb keeps only in-frame clones here, not all; method: immunoSEQ multiplex PCR. This table has about 340,000 clones, more than 60% appearing once. Sequenced input: memory CD4+ T cells sorted from blood. Subset noted: CD45RA-negative fraction. V and J are TRBV5-6 and TRBJ2-7; D may be TRBD1 (6 bases). The TCR originated in a young man in good health. CDR3 amino acids: CASSPGQTISYEQYF. The CDR3 DNA is TGTGCCAGCAGCCCAGGACAGACAATTTCCTACGAGCAGTACTTC.